This passage covers 3 T cell receptor beta chains from one sample sequenced in a study of T cells after yellow fever vaccination. TCRdb re-derived calls from the 5' RACE reads in MiXCR, one entry per CDR3 protein. The data contain about 360,000 distinct CDR3 sequences, approximately 6% of them singletons. Sequencing used PBMCs, obtained 5 days after the yellow fever booster vaccination. The receptors stem from a man between 25 and 39 years old who received the YFV17D yellow fever vaccine.

At least ten counts were recorded for this clonotype. The chain couples TRBV20-1 to TRBJ2-5, with 8 bases lining up with TRBD2. Germline loops: CDR1 DFQATT, CDR2 SNEGSKA (reference sequence). After removal of 1 base from V and 4 bases from J, the junction contained 8 bases not matched to a gene. The CDR3 spans 15 residues. CDR3 amino acids: CSARVGTGGAETQYF. The CDR3 coding sequence is TGCAGTGCTAGAGTTGGAACGGGGGGGGCAGAGACCCAGTACTTC.

The table lists this clonotype with many counts. The chain is built from TRBV7-6 and TRBJ2-5, with a tentative D call TRBD1 (6 bases). The V and J ends lost 4 bases and 5 bases respectively, with 17 bases between them. There are 15 residues in the CDR3. Germline V gene data show CDR1 as SGHVS and CDR2 as FNYEAQ. CDR3 amino acids: CASSSNRVPLETQYF. In DNA, the CDR3 is TGTGCCAGCAGCTCCAACAGGGTTCCCTTGGAGACCCAGTACTTC.

This clonotype showed up just a few times. The rearrangement uses TRBV20-1 and TRBJ2-5; 9 bases map to TRBD2. Per the germline V gene, CDR1 is DFQATT and CDR2 is SNEGSKA (reference sequence). J lost 5 bases, V lost 2 bases, and 6 bases had no gene match. The CDR3 sequence is 14 residues long. Here the CDR3 reads CSARLAGVGETQYF. Written as DNA, the CDR3 is TGCAGTGCTAGATTAGCGGGAGTGGGTGAGACCCAGTACTTC.